The 30 T cell receptor beta chains below come from one sample, sequenced in a study of CD8 T cells in ankylosing spondylitis. MiXCR, applied by TCRdb to the 5' RACE reads, yields one record per CDR3 protein. The sample has 250,000 to 400,000 distinct CDR3 sequences; more than 9% are singletons. The sequenced material came from blood, either unsorted or a sorted T cell fraction (not recorded which). Receptor source: a female donor with ankylosing spondylitis or in good health (not recorded which).

This clonotype appeared many times. This chain connects TRBV30 to TRBJ2-5; no definite D call. V lost 2 bases and J 5 bases, leaving 6 bases between the germline ends. The CDR3 totals 11 residues. Germline loops: CDR1 GTSNPN, CDR2 SVGIG (reference sequence). Here the CDR3 DNA reads TGTGCCTGGAGTTCAAAGGAGACCCAGTACTTC. It yields the protein CAWSSKETQYF.

This clonotype was counted at least ten times. This rearrangement joins TRBV10-3 to TRBJ2-7; no clear D. This CDR3 spans 12 amino acids. With 7 bases removed from V and 1 base from J, the gap between germline ends came to 8 bases. CDR1 and CDR2 (germline): ENHRY, SYGVKD. CDR3 residues: CAIMGFSYEQYF. The CDR3 nucleotides read TGTGCCATCATGGGATTTTCCTACGAGCAGTACTTC.

The chain joins TRBV24-1 to TRBJ2-2; D is undetermined. The CDR3 is 13 residues long. Germline V gene sequence: CDR1 KGHDR, CDR2 SFDVKD. Between the trimmed V and J ends, which lost 9 bases and 1 base, there was a span of 8 bases. The CDR3 here is CATETRNTGELFF. The DNA of the CDR3 is TGTGCCACCGAGACAAGGAACACCGGGGAGCTGTTTTTT.

This clonotype was detected many times. The chain has TRBV7-3 and TRBJ2-3, with 9 bases fitting TRBD2. Per the germline V gene, CDR1 is SGHTA and CDR2 is FQGTGA. Trimming cost V 3 bases and J 5 bases; bases outside gene matches: 6. There are 15 residues in the CDR3. The CDR3 coding sequence is TGTGCCAGCAGCTTTGCGGGGGGGCGGAAAGATACGCAGTATTTT. It codes for CASSFAGGRKDTQYF.

This clonotype was counted only a few times. This sequence joins TRBV28 and TRBJ1-2, with D tentatively TRBD1 (6 bases). This CDR3 has 15 residues. V was pared by 3 bases and J by 0 bases, with 11 bases between. Germline V gene lookup returns CDR1 MDHEN and CDR2 SYDVKM. In nucleotides, the CDR3 is TGTGCCAGCAGTTTGGGGGGCAGCACTAACTATGGCTACACCTTC. This codes for CASSLGGSTNYGYTF.

The chain combines TRBV20-1 with TRBJ2-7; no reliable D call. V gave up 2 bases and J gave up 7 bases, with 6 bases separating them. Germline loops: CDR1 DFQATT, CDR2 SNEGSKA (reference sequence). This CDR3 has 10 amino acids. In nucleotides, the CDR3 is TGCAGTGCTAGATACGGGGAGCAGTACTTC. Translated: CSARYGEQYF.

This clonotype was picked up a small number of times. The rearrangement joins TRBV20-1 to TRBJ2-6; tentatively, D is TRBD1 (6 bases). The CDR3 extends over 16 amino acids. Germline CDR1 and CDR2: DFQATT and SNEGSKA (reference sequence). The ends were cut back, 3 bases at V and 0 bases at J, with 12 bases in the middle. Written as DNA, the CDR3 is TGCAGTGCTAGGAGTGGGACACCCTCTGGGGCCAACGTCCTGACTTTC. Translation: CSARSGTPSGANVLTF.

This clonotype was observed a few times. The rearrangement links TRBV5-1 to TRBJ2-2, with TRBD1 matching 8 bases. CDR1 SGHRS and CDR2 YFSETQ come from the germline V gene. V shed 4 bases and J 8 bases; nucleotides not matched to a gene: 16. The CDR3 has 17 amino acids. The CDR3 DNA is TGCGCCAGCAGCCGCATACCCGGACAGGGCGGGTTAGGGGAGCTGTTTTTT. As protein: CASSRIPGQGGLGELFF.

This clonotype was seen many times. The J gene is TRBJ2-3, the V gene TRBV27; tentative D call: TRBD1 (6 bases). The CDR3 length is 15 residues. V lost 1 base to trimming and J lost 3 bases, with 11 bases between them. CDR1 and CDR2 (germline): MNHEY, SMNVEV (reference sequence). The CDR3 DNA reads as TGTGCCAGCAGTTTATACGCAGGGGTTACAGATACGCAGTATTTT. Amino acid sequence: CASSLYAGVTDTQYF.

This clonotype was seen more than once but under ten times. This chain uses TRBV7-2 with TRBJ1-1; the D gene is possibly TRBD1 (6 bases). The CDR3 length is 15 residues. With 0 bases removed from V and 8 bases from J, the gap between germline ends came to 16 bases. Per the germline V gene, CDR1 is SGHTA and CDR2 is FQGNSA. CDR3 loop: CASSLALGGASEAFF. CDR3 coding DNA: TGTGCCAGCAGCTTAGCGTTAGGGGGAGCGTCCGAAGCTTTCTTT.

This clonotype was seen repeatedly, ten times or more. The chain joins TRBV5-1 to TRBJ2-2, with D possibly matching TRBD1 (5 bases). Germline-derived CDR1 and CDR2 are SGHRS and YFSETQ. The CDR3 sequence is 15 residues long. Deletions cut 0 bases from V and 3 bases from J, with 9 bases between. CDR3 loop: CASSLVQGYTGELFF. The CDR3 DNA reads TGCGCCAGCAGCTTGGTTCAGGGTTACACCGGGGAGCTGTTTTTT.

There are many counts of this clonotype. This chain uses TRBV30 with TRBJ2-1, with 7 bases identical to TRBD1. The germline V gene encodes CDR1 GTSNPN and CDR2 SVGIG (reference sequence). The ends lost 2 bases at V and 4 bases at J; junction bases unmatched: 11. There are 16 residues in the CDR3. DNA of the CDR3: TGTGCCTGGAGTAAACAGGGGTATTACCCATACAATGAGCAGTTCTTC. The encoded protein is CAWSKQGYYPYNEQFF.

This sequence joins TRBV28 and TRBJ2-7, with D possibly matching TRBD2 (7 bases). Trimming left V 5 bases short and J 0 bases short, with 11 bases between. The CDR3 spans 14 residues. Germline loops: CDR1 MDHEN, CDR2 SYDVKM. The CDR3 region is CASSPGGLSYEQYF. The DNA of the CDR3 is TGTGCCAGCAGTCCGGGGGGCCTCTCCTACGAGCAGTACTTC.

The gene calls are TRBV4-2 and TRBJ1-4; D uncertain. The CDR3 consists of 14 residues. CDR1 and CDR2 (germline): LGHNA, YNFKEQ. Deletions cut 2 bases from V and 7 bases from J, with 11 bases between. CDR3 protein: CASSQLGFGEKLFF. CDR3 sequence (DNA): TGTGCCAGCAGCCAATTGGGTTTCGGTGAAAAACTGTTTTTT.

The chain recombines TRBV19 with TRBJ1-5, with unresolved D. The V end lost 7 bases, the J end lost 2 bases, and 3 bases lay between the germline ends. Germline assignment: CDR1 LNHDA and CDR2 SQIVND (reference sequence). The CDR3 is 11 residues long. The DNA for the CDR3 is TGTGCCAGTACAGGCAATCAGCCCCAGCATTTT. Translated: CASTGNQPQHF. The entire variable domain, with the rest obtained from reference TRBV19 and TRBJ1-5, is as follows: DGGITQSPKYLFRKEGQNVTLSCEQNLNHDAMYWYRQDPGQGLRLIYYSQIVNDFQKGDIAEGYSVSREKKESFPLTVTSAQKNPTAFYLCASTGNQPQHFGDGTRLSIL.

V and J are TRBV20-1 and TRBJ2-7; 10 bases map to TRBD2. The V gene end was trimmed by 0 bases and the J gene end by 5 bases; junction bases not matched to a gene: 7. The CDR3 totals 15 residues. Per the germline V gene, CDR1 is DFQATT and CDR2 is SNEGSKA (reference sequence). The CDR3: CSAREAGGPVHEQYF. The CDR3 DNA sequence: TGCAGTGCTAGAGAAGCGGGAGGGCCGGTCCACGAGCAGTACTTC.

This clonotype has ten or more counts. This rearrangement joins TRBV2 to TRBJ2-2; TRBD1 might be the D (6 bases). CDR3 length: 15 amino acids. Trimming stripped 6 bases from V and 5 bases from J, with 16 bases between. Looked up from germline, CDR1 is SNHLY and CDR2 is FYNNEI. As DNA, the CDR3 is TGTGCCAGCAGAGAACAGGGTGTCGTTACCGGGGAGCTGTTTTTT. It is translated as CASREQGVVTGELFF.

This clonotype was detected many times. The chain has TRBV14 and TRBJ2-3; D is unclear. The V gene lost 5 bases and the J gene lost 2 bases, with 11 bases spanning the gap. CDR3 length: 14 amino acids. The germline V gene encodes CDR1 SGHDN and CDR2 FVKESK. CDR3 sequence reads: CASSISGPTDTQYF. The CDR3 DNA follows: TGTGCCAGCAGCATTTCAGGCCCCACAGATACGCAGTATTTT.

The chain recombines TRBV28 with TRBJ1-1; D remains unclear. This CDR3 comprises 12 residues. V dropped 6 bases and J dropped 8 bases, with 13 bases sitting between them. In germline, CDR1 is MDHEN, CDR2 SYDVKM. In nucleotides, the CDR3 is TGTGCCAGCAGCTCTAGAACGGCAGAAGCTTTCTTT. Amino acids: CASSSRTAEAFF. Full variable domain (missing parts from reference TRBV28 and TRBJ1-1): DVKVTQSSRYLVKRTGEKVFLECVQDMDHENMFWYRQDPGLGLRLIYFSYDVKMKEKGDIPEGYSVSREKKERFSLILESASTNQTSMYLCASSSRTAEAFFGQGTRLTVV.

This clonotype occurred many times. The V gene is TRBV20-1, the J gene TRBJ2-2, with a possible D match to TRBD2 (5 bases). Deletions cut 2 bases from V and 3 bases from J, with 13 bases between. This CDR3 contains 15 residues. Germline CDR1 and CDR2: DFQATT and SNEGSKA (reference sequence). CDR3 region: CSARFFQRYTGELFF. The CDR3 nucleotides are TGCAGTGCTAGATTTTTCCAGCGGTACACCGGGGAGCTGTTTTTT.

This clonotype has more than one count but fewer than ten. V gene TRBV15 combines with J gene TRBJ2-7; 9 positions match TRBD2. The junction had 11 bases not matched to a gene; V was cut back by 6 bases and J by 5 bases. In germline, CDR1 is LNHNV, CDR2 YYDKDF (reference sequence). The length of the CDR3 is 15 residues. The CDR3, as DNA: TGTGCCACCAGACACATCGCGGGAGGGTTGGACGAGCAGTACTTC. Encoded protein: CATRHIAGGLDEQYF.

This clonotype was counted ten times or more. The J gene is TRBJ1-5, the V gene TRBV6-1, with 9 bases identical to TRBD1. The CDR3 covers 17 residues. J lost 3 bases, V lost 2 bases, and 8 bases had no gene match. Germline assignment: CDR1 MNHNS and CDR2 SASEGT. CDR3 in amino acids: CASSESDRGRFNQPQHF. Here the CDR3 DNA reads TGTGCCAGCAGTGAATCAGACAGGGGGAGATTCAATCAGCCCCAGCATTTT.

This clonotype was recorded many times. This chain uses TRBV12-3 or TRBV12-4 with TRBJ2-4; D could derive from TRBD1 or TRBD2 (5 bases each). The CDR3 sequence is 16 residues long. V dropped 4 bases and J dropped 6 bases, with 19 bases sitting between them. The CDR3, as DNA: TGTGCCAGCAGTTCCTCAGTAGCGCTAAGGGGAAACATTCAGTACTTC. This encodes CASSSSVALRGNIQYF.

This chain uses TRBV28 with TRBJ1-5; D may be TRBD1 (5 bases). Trimming removed 3 bases at V and 6 bases at J, with 18 bases between. The CDR3 is made up of 16 amino acids. Per germline, CDR1 MDHEN and CDR2 SYDVKM. CDR3: CASSLAGQGQFQPQHF. For the CDR3, the DNA is TGTGCCAGCAGTTTGGCGGGGCAGGGCCAGTTTCAGCCCCAGCATTTT.

This sequence joins TRBV5-1 and TRBJ2-1, with TRBD2 matching over 12 bases. Trimming removed 4 bases from V and 8 bases from J; junction bases left unmatched: 7. The V gene's germline CDR1 is SGHRS and CDR2 YFSETQ. This CDR3 has 15 amino acids. CDR3: CASSTGLAGLHEQFF. As DNA, the CDR3 is TGCGCCAGCAGCACTGGACTAGCGGGGTTGCATGAGCAGTTCTTC. The complete variable domain, with remaining parts taken from reference TRBV5-1 and TRBJ2-1, reads KAGVTQTPRYLIKTRGQQVTLSCSPISGHRSVSWYQQTPGQGLQFLFEYFSETQRNKGNFPGRFSGRQFSNSRSEMNVSTLELGDSALYLCASSTGLAGLHEQFFGPGTRLTVL.

This clonotype was counted many times. CDR3 coding DNA: TGCGCCAGCAGCTTTATAGCGGGGGGGCCATCCACTGAGCAGTTCTTC. Translation: CASSFIAGGPSTEQFF. The chain combines TRBV5-1 with TRBJ2-1; the match to TRBD2 covers 11 bases. The junction had 10 bases not matched to a gene; V was cut back by 2 bases and J by 9 bases. Per germline, CDR1 SGHRS and CDR2 YFSETQ. The CDR3 extends over 16 amino acids.

The CDR3 DNA sequence: TGTGCCAGCAGGGAACAGCCCGGGGAGCTGTTTTTT. It codes for CASREQPGELFF. The chain has TRBV28 and TRBJ2-2; no reliable D call. Trimming pared 6 bases from V and 6 bases from J, leaving 8 bases between. CDR1 MDHEN and CDR2 SYDVKM come from the germline V gene. The CDR3 loop spans 12 amino acids.

The J gene is TRBJ2-5, the V gene TRBV5-5; D unclear. This CDR3 is built from 13 residues. Germline CDR1 and CDR2: SGHKS and YYEKEE (reference sequence). V was pared by 7 bases and J by 1 base, with 11 bases between. The CDR3 coding sequence is TGTGCCAGCGGCCCTGGGCTCCAAGAGACCCAGTACTTC. Translated: CASGPGLQETQYF.

Turning to this clonotype: One end of the junction is discordant with germline, which a read error may explain. The genes are TRBV20-1 and TRBJ2-2; 11 nucleotides align to TRBD2. This CDR3 region has 15 residues. The germline gives CDR1 DFQATT, CDR2 SNEGSKA (reference sequence). CDR3 sequence (DNA): TGCAGTGCTAGTCTTCTAGCGGGGGGTACCGGGGAGCCGTTTTTT. Its translation: CSASLLAGGTGEPFF.

At least ten counts were recorded for this clonotype. The gene calls are TRBV7-9 and TRBJ2-1; TRBD1 aligns across 9 bases. CDR1 and CDR2 from the germline V gene are SEHNR and FQNEAQ (reference sequence). This CDR3 region has 14 residues. The ends lost 5 bases at V and 8 bases at J; junction bases unmatched: 7. CDR3 nucleotide sequence: TGTGCCAGCAGCCTAAACAGGGGGCATGATGAGCAGTTCTTC. As protein: CASSLNRGHDEQFF.